This T cell receptor (beta chain) came from a study of shared clonotypes between healthy human individuals. At the level of the study: There were three CD4 naive, three CD4 memory, two CD8 naive and one CD8 memory plates per donor.

Measured with immunoSEQ multiplex PCR; TCRdb has only the in-frame clones, and not every one. The data hold roughly 1,100,000 clones, with approximately 70% observed a single time. This clone has just a few counts. Germline V gene data show CDR1 as MGHRA and CDR2 as YSYEKL. The CDR3 extends over 19 amino acids. J lost 7 bases, V lost 0 bases, and 18 bases had no gene match. The clonotype originates from a man between 18 and 29 years old in good health. Sequenced sample: memory CD4+ T cells sorted from blood. Subset meaning: CD45RA-negative fraction. V and J are TRBV4-1 and TRBJ2-3, with 8 positions matching TRBD2. This CDR3 reads CASSQEVQASGRLRNTQYF. The CDR3 region has the DNA TGCGCCAGCAGCCAAGAAGTCCAGGCTAGCGGGCGATTGAGGAATACGCAGTATTTT.